These 29 T cell receptor beta chains came from one sample sequenced in a study of CD8+ T cells in alopecia areata. The treatment was: oral pan-JAK inhibitor, 5-10 mg twice daily. cDNA prepared by RNA extraction and subsequent reverse transcription served as the template for sequencing. Libraries were prepared by immunoSEQ multiplex PCR; TCRdb keeps only in-frame clonotypes and omits some of them. The table lists roughly 70,000 clones, around 30% of them singletons. Sequencing was performed on CD8+ T cells sorted from blood, taken at week 4, from a patient treated with tofacitinib. These receptors came from a human donor with alopecia areata.

This clone was seen a handful of times. The V and J genes are TRBV29-1 and TRBJ2-7; D is unresolved. The CDR3 consists of 11 residues. Trimming stripped 4 bases from V and 3 bases from J, with 7 bases between. CDR1 SQVTM and CDR2 ANQGSEA come from the germline V gene. The CDR3 region has the DNA TGCAGCGTTGTCTCGTACTACGAGCAGTACTTC. Translated: CSVVSYYEQYF.

In this sample, this clone turned up many times. The chain employs TRBV28 and TRBJ1-5, with a tentative D call TRBD1 (5 bases). Germline-derived CDR1 and CDR2 are MDHEN and SYDVKM. Trimming removed 4 bases from V and 3 bases from J, with 10 bases in between. The CDR3 extends over 14 amino acids. The CDR3 reads CASSYGGLNQPQHF. Here the CDR3 DNA reads TGTGCCAGCAGTTATGGGGGTCTCAATCAGCCCCAGCATTTT.

CDR3 sequence (DNA): TGTGCCAGCAGCTTATCAAGCCAGCTAGATGAAAAACTGTTTTTT. Protein sequence: CASSLSSQLDEKLFF. V gene TRBV7-9 combines with J gene TRBJ1-4, with D unresolved. CDR3 length: 15 residues. Per the germline V gene, CDR1 is SEHNR and CDR2 is FQNEAQ (reference sequence). V was cut by 2 bases and J by 6 bases, with 13 bases left in between.

As regards this clone: The same CDR3 arises from other DNA sequences in this sample as well. The V gene is TRBV29-1, the J gene TRBJ2-7, with 7 bases fitting TRBD2. V trimming: 3 bases; J trimming: 3 bases; junction bases outside the gene matches: 5. CDR3 length equals 13 residues. Germline V gene sequence: CDR1 SQVTM, CDR2 ANQGSEA. The CDR3 coding sequence is TGCAGCGTTGAGGGGGGGATCGGCTACGAGCAGTACTTC. It codes for CSVEGGIGYEQYF.

The rearrangement uses TRBV30 and TRBJ2-7; unclear D gene. The CDR3 runs to 13 residues. The V end was cut by 4 bases, the J end by 2 bases, with 12 bases between. Germline V gene data show CDR1 as GTSNPN and CDR2 as SVGIG (reference sequence). DNA of the CDR3: TGTGCCTGGAACAGTCTGAGTACCTACGAGCAGTACTTC. Encoded protein: CAWNSLSTYEQYF.

This chain joins TRBV6-5 and TRBJ2-5; D call uncertain. The V gene lost 0 bases and the J gene lost 0 bases, with 8 bases spanning the gap. The CDR3 runs to 15 residues. Germline CDR1 MNHEY, CDR2 SVGAGI. The CDR3, as DNA: TGTGCCAGCAGTTACTCCGGCACGTACCAAGAGACCCAGTACTTC. Its protein product is CASSYSGTYQETQYF.

This CDR3 reads CASSSIRPGQGAYEQYF. The CDR3 nucleotides read TGTGCCAGCAGTTCGATCCGCCCGGGACAGGGGGCTTACGAGCAGTACTTC. The V gene is TRBV7-9, the J gene TRBJ2-7; TRBD1 agrees at 12 bases. The CDR3 has 17 residues. With 6 bases clipped from V and 4 bases from J, the junction kept 13 bases outside the gene matches. The germline V gene has CDR1 SEHNR and CDR2 FQNEAQ (reference sequence).

This clone was seen only a few times. V is TRBV11-1 and J is TRBJ2-1, with TRBD2 matching over 13 bases. The V gene end was trimmed by 3 bases and the J gene end by 9 bases; junction bases not matched to a gene: 5. Germline V gene sequence: CDR1 SGHAT, CDR2 FQDESV (reference sequence). The CDR3 has 15 residues. DNA for the CDR3: TGTGCCAGCAGCTTGTGGACTAGCGGGAGTGGTGAGCAGTTCTTC. Amino acids: CASSLWTSGSGEQFF.

V usage is TRBV6-1 and J usage is TRBJ2-6; D unclear. Trimming shortened V by 0 bases and J by 0 bases, and 12 bases separated the two germline ends. Germline V gives CDR1 MNHNS, CDR2 SASEGT. The CDR3 is 18 amino acids. As DNA, the CDR3 is TGTGCCAGCAGTGAAGCGCCCCCAGGTTACTCTGGGGCCAACGTCCTGACTTTC. Amino acid sequence: CASSEAPPGYSGANVLTF.

The rearrangement joins TRBV29-1 to TRBJ2-2; D is ambiguous. The CDR3 runs 12 residues. V lost 6 bases and J 1 base, leaving 6 bases between the germline ends. CDR1 and CDR2 (germline): SQVTM, ANQGSEA. In DNA, the CDR3 is TGCAGCGTCGTGAAGAACACCGGGGAGCTGTTTTTT. Translated, it gives CSVVKNTGELFF.

This clone was counted a few times. The DNA for the CDR3 is TGCGCCAGCAGCCAGGAAACAGGGGCGCGTAGTCAGCCCCAGCATTTT. Its translation: CASSQETGARSQPQHF. The rearrangement uses TRBV4-1 and TRBJ1-5, with 7 bases identical to TRBD1. The length of the CDR3 is 16 residues. J gave up 6 bases and V 3 bases, and 11 bases lay outside the gene matches. The germline CDR1 and CDR2 sequences are MGHRA and YSYEKL.

The chain recombines TRBV29-1 with TRBJ2-7; D might be TRBD1 or TRBD2, each matching 5 bases. From germline, CDR1 is SQVTM and CDR2 ANQGSEA. The CDR3 has 13 amino acids. V lost 4 bases and J 6 bases, leaving 16 bases between the germline ends. The CDR3 loop is CSVGAHEGIEQYF. The DNA for the CDR3 is TGCAGCGTTGGGGCCCACGAGGGGATCGAGCAGTACTTC.

The sample holds a few counts of this clone. The rearrangement uses TRBV29-1 and TRBJ2-5; D may be TRBD2 (5 bases). CDR1 is SQVTM and CDR2 is ANQGSEA in the germline V gene. V was clipped by 3 bases and J by 3 bases, with 29 bases between them. The length of the CDR3 is 19 residues. The CDR3 is CSVEGPAFLTSAAEETQYF. For the CDR3, the DNA is TGCAGCGTTGAGGGCCCGGCTTTTCTCACTTCAGCGGCCGAAGAGACCCAGTACTTC.

The J gene is TRBJ2-7, the V gene TRBV19; 11 bases match TRBD2. The trim removed 8 bases at V and 0 bases at J, leaving 6 bases unmatched. Germline loops: CDR1 LNHDA, CDR2 SQIVND (reference sequence). The CDR3 extends over 15 amino acids. The CDR3 sequence is CASSLAGGTSYEQYF. The CDR3 DNA reads TGTGCCAGTTCCCTAGCGGGGGGAACCTCCTACGAGCAGTACTTC.

The V and J genes are TRBV9 and TRBJ2-5; 7 positions agree with TRBD2. The junction had 4 bases not matched to a gene; V was cut back by 3 bases and J by 5 bases. This CDR3 is built from 13 residues. CDR1 and CDR2 from the germline V gene are SGDLS and YYNGEE. CDR3 bases: TGTGCCAGCAGCGAGCGGGATCGTGAGACCCAGTACTTC. This codes for CASSERDRETQYF.

The J gene is TRBJ2-1, the V gene TRBV7-9, with 10 bases fitting TRBD2. V dropped 8 bases and J dropped 7; count of bases not matched to a gene: 14. The CDR3 spans 16 residues. Germline V lookup: CDR1 SEHNR, CDR2 FQNEAQ (reference sequence). CDR3 sequence reads: CASGMGAGGPWNEQFF. The CDR3 DNA sequence: TGTGCCAGCGGAATGGGAGCGGGAGGGCCCTGGAATGAGCAGTTCTTC.

This clone was seen only a few times. The chain uses TRBV29-1 and TRBJ2-7; D possibly uses TRBD1 or TRBD2 (5 bases each). CDR3 length equals 13 residues. Germline CDR1 and CDR2: SQVTM and ANQGSEA. V was cut by 6 bases and J by 4 bases, with 16 bases left in between. Here the CDR3 reads CSVATGTRYEQYF. The CDR3 DNA reads TGCAGCGTAGCAACCGGGACGAGGTACGAGCAGTACTTC.

V is TRBV13 and J is TRBJ2-7, with 11 positions matching TRBD1. The CDR3 consists of 14 residues. The ends lost 4 bases at V and 4 bases at J; junction bases unmatched: 3. Germline V CDR1 and CDR2: PRHDT, FYEKMQ (reference sequence). The CDR3 loop reads CASSSGTGGYEQYF. The CDR3 DNA is TGTGCCAGCAGCTCCGGGACAGGGGGATACGAGCAGTACTTC.

This clone has a handful of counts. The rearrangement links TRBV15 to TRBJ1-5; D remains ambiguous. In germline, CDR1 is LNHNV, CDR2 YYDKDF (reference sequence). CDR3 length equals 13 residues. Trimming shortened V by 4 bases and J by 4 bases, and 8 bases separated the two germline ends. The CDR3 sequence is CATSNSRNQPQHF. The DNA for the CDR3 is TGTGCCACCAGCAACAGCCGGAATCAGCCCCAGCATTTT. Based on the CDR3 plus reference TRBV15 and TRBJ1-5, the full variable domain is DAMVIQNPRYQVTQFGKPVTLSCSQTLNHNVMYWYQQKSSQAPKLLFHYYDKDFNNEADTPDNFQSRRPNTSFCFLDIRSPGLGDTAMYLCATSNSRNQPQHFGDGTRLSIL.

The rearrangement uses TRBV5-4 and TRBJ2-1, with D possibly being TRBD1 (5 bases). The CDR3 runs 17 residues. V lost 0 bases and J 5 bases, leaving 18 bases between the germline ends. Germline V gene lookup returns CDR1 SGHNT and CDR2 YYREEE (reference sequence). The CDR3 here is CASSLVRGIPTDNEQFF. CDR3 DNA: TGTGCCAGCAGCTTGGTAAGGGGAATTCCTACAGACAATGAGCAGTTCTTC.

This clone came up a few times. This chain uses TRBV2 with TRBJ2-1; weak D call: TRBD1 (7 bases). Trimming shortened V by 4 bases and J by 4 bases, and 11 bases separated the two germline ends. From germline, CDR1 is SNHLY and CDR2 FYNNEI. The CDR3 is made up of 14 amino acids. CDR3 nucleotide sequence: TGTGCCAGCAGTGGGGGGGACAGATACAATGAGCAGTTCTTC. The encoded protein is CASSGGDRYNEQFF.

This clone was seen a few times. The rearrangement uses TRBV5-4 and TRBJ2-3; TRBD1 might be the D (6 bases). Trimming pared 4 bases from V and 3 bases from J, leaving 9 bases between. Germline CDR1 is SGHNT and CDR2 is YYREEE (reference sequence). This CDR3 comprises 13 residues. The DNA for the CDR3 is TGTGCCAGCAGCACGAGGGGGACAGATACGCAGTATTTT. It specifies CASSTRGTDTQYF.

The rearrangement links TRBV9 to TRBJ2-1, with D uncertain. The CDR3 consists of 13 residues. Trimming took 0 bases from V and 10 from J, leaving 11 bases between them. CDR1 and CDR2 from the germline V gene are SGDLS and YYNGEE. CDR3: CASSVDSAVEQFF. CDR3 DNA sequence: TGTGCCAGCAGCGTAGATTCGGCGGTCGAGCAGTTCTTC.

This chain joins TRBV6-5 and TRBJ1-1, with unresolved D. V lost 8 bases and J 8 bases, leaving 18 bases between the germline ends. Germline loops: CDR1 MNHEY, CDR2 SVGAGI. The CDR3 extends over 13 amino acids. The CDR3 here is CASGGGPGIEAFF. CDR3 coding DNA: TGTGCCAGCGGTGGTGGCCCCGGTATCGAAGCTTTCTTT.

This sequence joins TRBV29-1 and TRBJ2-7; TRBD1 or TRBD2 may be the D gene (5 bases each). Per germline, CDR1 SQVTM and CDR2 ANQGSEA. With 7 bases removed from V and 7 bases from J, the gap between germline ends came to 14 bases. The CDR3 loop spans 11 amino acids. In DNA form, the CDR3 reads TGCAGCGCCGCACGGGGCTGGGAGCAGTACTTC. Its translation is CSAARGWEQYF.

This clone was counted only a few times. This chain uses TRBV7-9 with TRBJ2-7, with 11 bases aligning to TRBD2. The CDR3 extends over 15 amino acids. The germline V gene encodes CDR1 SEHNR and CDR2 FQNEAQ (reference sequence). The V and J ends lost 4 bases and 4 bases, in that order; junction bases with no gene match: 6. CDR3 amino acids: CASSSGLAGRYEQYF. The CDR3, as DNA: TGTGCCAGCAGCTCCGGACTAGCGGGTAGATACGAGCAGTACTTC.

About this clone: At one end the junction does not follow the germline gene, possibly because of a read error. The chain has TRBV7-2 and TRBJ2-7; a weak D match, TRBD1 (6 bases). The germline V gene encodes CDR1 SGHTA and CDR2 FQGNSA. The CDR3 runs to 13 residues. Here the CDR3 reads CASTLQGQYEQYF. CDR3 in DNA: TGTGCCAGCACCTTACAGGGACAATACGAGCAGTACTTC. The whole variable domain, remainder taken from reference TRBV7-2 and TRBJ2-7, is GAGVSQSPSNKVTEKGKDVELRCDPISGHTALYWYRQSLGQGLEFLIYFQGNSAPDKSGLPSDRFSAERTGGSVSTLTIQRTQQEDSAVYLCASTLQGQYEQYFGPGTRLTVT.

Note on this clone: Other DNA sequences in this sample translate to the same CDR3. The chain couples TRBV6-5 to TRBJ2-1; TRBD2 aligns across 10 bases. Germline CDR1 and CDR2: MNHEY and SVGAGI. V lost 4 bases to trimming and J lost 0 bases; unmatched junction nucleotides: 0. This CDR3 has 15 amino acids. The CDR3 loop is CASSSSGSSYNEQFF. The CDR3 DNA sequence: TGTGCCAGCAGTTCTAGCGGGAGCTCCTACAATGAGCAGTTCTTC.

This CDR3 is CASSYDRGLAGELFF. CDR3 in DNA: TGCGCCAGCAGCTATGACAGGGGGCTTGCCGGGGAGCTGTTTTTT. The chain employs TRBV5-1 and TRBJ2-2; 10 bases line up with TRBD1. There are 15 residues in the CDR3. Trimming took 3 bases from V and 6 from J; bases not matched to a gene: 5. From germline, CDR1 is SGHRS and CDR2 YFSETQ.